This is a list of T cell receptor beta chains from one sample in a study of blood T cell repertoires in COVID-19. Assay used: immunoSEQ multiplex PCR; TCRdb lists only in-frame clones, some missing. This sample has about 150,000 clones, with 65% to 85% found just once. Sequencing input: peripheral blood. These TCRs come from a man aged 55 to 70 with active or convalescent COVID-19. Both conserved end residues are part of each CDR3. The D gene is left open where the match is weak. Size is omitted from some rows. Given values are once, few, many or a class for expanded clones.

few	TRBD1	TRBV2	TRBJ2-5	TGTGCCAGCAGTGAACAGGGGGACAGTAAAGAGACCCAGTACTTC	CASSEQGDSKETQYF
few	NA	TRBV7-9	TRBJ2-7	TGTGCCACCCGAGGGGGAATGACCGAGCAGTACTTC	CATRGGMTEQYF
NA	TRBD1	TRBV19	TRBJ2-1	TGTGCCAGTAGTATACAGGACAGGGGTAATGAGCAGTTCTTC	CASSIQDRGNEQFF
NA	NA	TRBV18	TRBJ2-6	TGTGCCAGCTCACAAAGGGGAATCGAAACCAACGTCCTGACTTTC	CASSQRGIETNVLTF
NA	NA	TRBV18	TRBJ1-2	TGTGCCAGCTCACCACCGACCCAGGTGTATGGCTACACCTTC	CASSPPTQVYGYTF
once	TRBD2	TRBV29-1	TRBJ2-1	TGCAGCGGGACTAGCGGGTTCTCCTACAATGAGCAGTTCTTC	CSGTSGFSYNEQFF
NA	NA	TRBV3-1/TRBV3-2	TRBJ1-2	TGTGCCAGCAGCCAAGATGCAGGGTTCTATGGCTACACCTTC	CASSQDAGFYGYTF
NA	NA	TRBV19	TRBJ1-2	TGTGCCAGTAGTATACTCTATAGCTACACCTTC	CASSILYSYTF
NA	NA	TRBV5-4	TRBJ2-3	TGTGCCAGCAGCTTGCAAGCGGCTAGCACAGATACGCAGTATTTT	CASSLQAASTDTQYF
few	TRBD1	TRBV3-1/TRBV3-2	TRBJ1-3	TGTGCCAGCAGCCGGAGACAGGGAACTGGAAACACCATATATTTT	CASSRRQGTGNTIYF
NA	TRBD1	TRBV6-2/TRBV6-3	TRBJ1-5	TGTGCCAGCAGCCGCCGACAGGGTGGTGTCAATCAGCCCCAGCATTTT	CASSRRQGGVNQPQHF
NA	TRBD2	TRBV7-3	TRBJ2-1	TGTGCCAGCAGCTTAGGGGGTAGCGGGAGGGGATTAGACAATGAGCAGTTCTTC	CASSLGGSGRGLDNEQFF
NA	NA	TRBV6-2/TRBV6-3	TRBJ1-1	TGTGCCAGCAGTTACCTCCAGGGCCTGGGCACTGAAGCTTTCTTT	CASSYLQGLGTEAFF
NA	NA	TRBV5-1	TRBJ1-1	TGCGCCAGCAGCTTGGGAGGGAGGGGAAGGAACACTGAAGCTTTCTTT	CASSLGGRGRNTEAFF
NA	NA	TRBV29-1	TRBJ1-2	TGCAGCGTTGGACTAAATACGCCGCTCGGCTATGGCTACACCTTC	CSVGLNTPLGYGYTF
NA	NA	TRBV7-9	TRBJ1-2	TGTGCCAGCAGCCCACTCGAAGGCTACACCTTC	CASSPLEGYTF
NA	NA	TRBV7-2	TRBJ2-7	TGTGCCAGCAGCCGCCGGGAGAACTACGAGCAGTACTTC	CASSRRENYEQYF
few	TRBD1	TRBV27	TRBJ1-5	TGTGCCAGCAGTCATTGGACAGGGGGAAATAGCAATCAGCCCCAGCATTTT	CASSHWTGGNSNQPQHF
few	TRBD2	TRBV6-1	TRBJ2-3	TGTGCCAGCAGTGGACGGACGTCTAGCGGGAGCACAGATACGCAGTATTTT	CASSGRTSSGSTDTQYF
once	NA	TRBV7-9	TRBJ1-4	TGTGCCAGCAGCTTAGAGGGGATCGTGGGCGAAAAACTGTTTTTT	CASSLEGIVGEKLFF
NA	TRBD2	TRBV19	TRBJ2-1	TGTGCCAGTAAAAAGAGCGGGACCTCCTACAATGAGCAGTTCTTC	CASKKSGTSYNEQFF
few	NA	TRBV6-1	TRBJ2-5	TGTGCCAGCAGTGAAGATCTAGAGGGAGAGACCCAGTACTTC	CASSEDLEGETQYF
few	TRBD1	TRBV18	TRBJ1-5	TGTGCCAGCTCACGAGGACAGGGCATTTATCAGCCCCAGCATTTT	CASSRGQGIYQPQHF
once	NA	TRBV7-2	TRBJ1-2	TGTGCCAGCAGCTTAGCCCCGGGGGGGAGCGGCTACACCTTC	CASSLAPGGSGYTF
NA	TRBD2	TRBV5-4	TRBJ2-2	TGTGCCAGCAGCTTGCCAGCGGGAGGGCCGAGAACCGGGGAGCTGTTTTTT	CASSLPAGGPRTGELFF
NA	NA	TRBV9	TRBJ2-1	TGTGCCAGCAGCGAGACAGGATCTCCGTACAATGAGCAGTTCTTC	CASSETGSPYNEQFF
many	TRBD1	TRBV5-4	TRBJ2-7	TGTGCCAGCAGCCTTGGGACTCCCGGGACAGGGAGCGAGCAGTACTTC	CASSLGTPGTGSEQYF
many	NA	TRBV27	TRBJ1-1	TGTGCCAGCAGTTCGCGGCTGAGCCACACTGAAGCTTTCTTT	CASSSRLSHTEAFF
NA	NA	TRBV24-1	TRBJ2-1	TGTGCCACCAGTGATGACTACCAGAACTCCTACAATGAGCAGTTCTTC	CATSDDYQNSYNEQFF
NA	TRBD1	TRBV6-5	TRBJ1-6	TGTGCCAGCAGTTATCAGGGGGCGATTCATTCACCCCTCCACTTT	CASSYQGAIHSPLHF
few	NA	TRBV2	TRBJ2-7	TGTGCCAGCAGTGAAACGGGGGTAGCCTACGAGCAGTACTTC	CASSETGVAYEQYF
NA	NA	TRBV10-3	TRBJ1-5	TGTGCCATCAGTCATGAGGGGGGGCCAAATCAGCCCCAGCATTTT	CAISHEGGPNQPQHF